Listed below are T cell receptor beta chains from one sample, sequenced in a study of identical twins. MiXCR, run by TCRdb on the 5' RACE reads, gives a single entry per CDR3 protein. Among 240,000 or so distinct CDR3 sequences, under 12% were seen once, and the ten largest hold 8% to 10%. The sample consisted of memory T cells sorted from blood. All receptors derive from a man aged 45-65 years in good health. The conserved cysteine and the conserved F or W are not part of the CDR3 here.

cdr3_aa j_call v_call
SAAALGTLHQPQH TRBJ1-5 TRBV20-1
ASSSRYKAGSCF TRBJ2-2 TRBV7-8
ASSPPTRQTLGNTIY TRBJ1-3 TRBV9
ASNGAGGTTQY TRBJ2-3 TRBV19
SARVTGPYEQY TRBJ2-7 TRBV20-1
SARDLGGSVSPLH TRBJ1-6 TRBV20-1
SFPGSGWSYEQY TRBJ2-7 TRBV20-1
ASSQDWVSGRWGTYNEQF TRBJ2-1 TRBV4-3
ASSYPLIGELF TRBJ2-2 TRBV6-2/TRBV6-3
SAPLSGGETQY TRBJ2-5 TRBV20-1
ASSEALFSGSSQNIQY TRBJ2-4 TRBV6-1
ASNYGQGVGITEAF TRBJ1-1 TRBV6-1
ASKPTGPNEKLF TRBJ1-4 TRBV12-3/TRBV12-4
ASSERVGQPQH TRBJ1-5 TRBV5-1
ASSIGGQGYEQY TRBJ2-7 TRBV19
ASSPLLGKPQETQY TRBJ2-5 TRBV12-3/TRBV12-4
ASSLVKFGRRNTEAF TRBJ1-1 TRBV7-9
ASKSQAGTETQY TRBJ2-5 TRBV7-2
ASSPSGSPLH TRBJ1-6 TRBV12-3/TRBV12-4
ASSPWPGDGNNGYT TRBJ1-2 TRBV5-6